The entry below gives a single T cell receptor (beta chain) sequence along with its context. The data were taken from a study of blood T cell repertoires in COVID-19. Overall study context: COVID-19 samples collected from the United States, Italy and Spain covered acute and convalescent phases. From T cells, B-cell-depleted T cells, or PBMCs came the material, which was cDNA or gDNA.

In the study's own analysis: Reference gene primer amplification gave nucleated cell count estimates. Using immunoSEQ multiplex PCR, the repertoire was profiled, and TCRdb retains in-frame clones only, with some absent. That table is the source of V, J and clone size, and D and trimming were worked out from the DNA. The sample includes 150,000 to 200,000 clones, 86% of them seen just once. The V gene lost 3 bases and the J gene lost 0 bases, with 9 bases spanning the gap. CDR1 and CDR2 (germline): SGHNT, YYREEE (reference sequence). CDR3 size: 14 residues. The sample comprised peripheral blood. This sequence originates from an older woman with acute or convalescent COVID-19. This sequence joins TRBV5-4 and TRBJ2-5; possibly TRBD2 for D (6 bases). This CDR3 is CASSSRDYQETQYF. Here the CDR3 DNA reads TGTGCCAGCAGCTCCCGGGACTACCAAGAGACCCAGTACTTC.